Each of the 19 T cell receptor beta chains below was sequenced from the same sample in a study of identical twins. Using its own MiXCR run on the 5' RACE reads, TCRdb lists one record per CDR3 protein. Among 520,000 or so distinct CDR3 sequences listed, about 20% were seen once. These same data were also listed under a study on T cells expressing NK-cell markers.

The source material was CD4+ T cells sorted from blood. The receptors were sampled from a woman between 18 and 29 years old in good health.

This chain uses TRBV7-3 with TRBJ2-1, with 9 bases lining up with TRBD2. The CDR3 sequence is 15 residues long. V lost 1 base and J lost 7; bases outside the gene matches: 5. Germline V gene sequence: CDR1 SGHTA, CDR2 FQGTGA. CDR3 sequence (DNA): TGTGCCAGCAGCTTAAGTGCGGGGGGGCCTAATGAGCAGTTCTTC. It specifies CASSLSAGGPNEQFF.

CDR3: CAIRRELDTQYF. In DNA form, the CDR3 reads TGTGCCATCAGGCGGGAGCTGGATACGCAGTATTTT. The chain links TRBV10-3 to TRBJ2-3; 7 bases are shared with TRBD2. Per germline, CDR1 ENHRY and CDR2 SYGVKD. V was clipped by 6 bases and J by 6 bases; unmatched bases: 3. The CDR3 has 12 residues.

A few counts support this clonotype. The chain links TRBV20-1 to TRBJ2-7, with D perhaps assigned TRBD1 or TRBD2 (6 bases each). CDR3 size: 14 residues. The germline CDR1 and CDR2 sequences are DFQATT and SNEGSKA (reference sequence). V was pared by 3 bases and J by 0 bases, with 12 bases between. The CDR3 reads CSASKGGSSYEQYF. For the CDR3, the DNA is TGCAGTGCTAGTAAGGGGGGCAGCTCCTACGAGCAGTACTTC.

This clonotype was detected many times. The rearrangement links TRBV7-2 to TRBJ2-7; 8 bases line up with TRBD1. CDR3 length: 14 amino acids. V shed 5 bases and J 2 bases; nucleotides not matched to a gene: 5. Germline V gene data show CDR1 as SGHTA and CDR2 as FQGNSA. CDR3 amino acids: CASSRDRRTYEQYF. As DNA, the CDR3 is TGTGCCAGCAGCCGGGACAGGCGAACCTACGAGCAGTACTTC.

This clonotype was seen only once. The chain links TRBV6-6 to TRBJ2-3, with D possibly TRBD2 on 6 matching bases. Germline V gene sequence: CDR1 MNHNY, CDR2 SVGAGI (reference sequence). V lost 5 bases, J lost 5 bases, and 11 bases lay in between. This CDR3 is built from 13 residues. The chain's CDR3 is CASSPAGIDTQYF. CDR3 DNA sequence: TGTGCCAGCAGTCCCGCGGGGATAGATACGCAGTATTTT.

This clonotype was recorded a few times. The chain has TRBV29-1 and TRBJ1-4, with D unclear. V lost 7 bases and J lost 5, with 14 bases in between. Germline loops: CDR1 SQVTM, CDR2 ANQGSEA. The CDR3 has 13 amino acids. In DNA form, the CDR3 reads TGCAGCGCGCGGACGGGCCTCAATGAAAAACTGTTTTTT. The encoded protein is CSARTGLNEKLFF.

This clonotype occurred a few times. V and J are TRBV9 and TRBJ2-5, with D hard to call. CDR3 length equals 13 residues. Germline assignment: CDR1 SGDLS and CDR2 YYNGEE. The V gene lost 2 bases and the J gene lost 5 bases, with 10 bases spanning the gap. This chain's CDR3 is CASSVGFGETQYF. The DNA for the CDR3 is TGTGCCAGCAGCGTGGGATTTGGGGAGACCCAGTACTTC. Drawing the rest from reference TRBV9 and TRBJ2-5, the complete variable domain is DSGVTQTPKHLITATGQRVTLRCSPRSGDLSVYWYQQSLDQGLQFLIQYYNGEERAKGNILERFSAQQFPDLHSELNLSSLELGDSALYFCASSVGFGETQYFGPGTRLLVL.

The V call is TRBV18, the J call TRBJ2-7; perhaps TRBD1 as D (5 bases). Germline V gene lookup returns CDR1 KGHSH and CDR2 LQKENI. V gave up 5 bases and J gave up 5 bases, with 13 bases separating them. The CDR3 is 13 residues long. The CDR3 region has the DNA TGTGCCAGCTCAAAGGGCAGGGAACACGAGCAGTACTTC. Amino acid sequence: CASSKGREHEQYF.

In DNA form, the CDR3 reads TGTGCTAGTGGTTTGGTGCGTACTAGCGGGAGGGCCCCTGAGCAGTTCTTC. This translates into CASGLVRTSGRAPEQFF. The V and J genes are TRBV12-5 and TRBJ2-1, with 13 bases fitting TRBD2. CDR1 and CDR2 from the germline V gene are LGHNT and FRNRAP. This CDR3 contains 17 residues. The V gene end was trimmed by 0 bases and the J gene end by 9 bases; junction bases not matched to a gene: 8.

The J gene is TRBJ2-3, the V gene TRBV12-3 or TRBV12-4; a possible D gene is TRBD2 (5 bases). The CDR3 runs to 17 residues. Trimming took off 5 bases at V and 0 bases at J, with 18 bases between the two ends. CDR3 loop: CASSHTSRGTSTDTQYF. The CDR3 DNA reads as TGTGCCAGCAGTCACACTTCCCGGGGTACTAGCACAGATACGCAGTATTTT.

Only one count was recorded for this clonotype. The CDR3 sequence: CASSPRLDEQFF. The CDR3 DNA sequence: TGTGCCAGCTCACCTCGGCTCGATGAGCAGTTCTTC. The V call is TRBV18, the J call TRBJ2-1; unclear D gene. The CDR3 has 12 amino acids. V was trimmed by 3 bases and J by 8 bases, leaving 8 bases between them. Germline CDR1 reads KGHSH; CDR2 reads LQKENI.

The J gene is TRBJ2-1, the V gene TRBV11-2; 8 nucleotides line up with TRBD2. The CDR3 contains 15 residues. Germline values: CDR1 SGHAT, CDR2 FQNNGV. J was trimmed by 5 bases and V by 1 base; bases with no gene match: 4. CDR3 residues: CASSLVGRAHNEQFF. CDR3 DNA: TGTGCCAGCAGCTTAGTCGGGAGGGCCCACAATGAGCAGTTCTTC.

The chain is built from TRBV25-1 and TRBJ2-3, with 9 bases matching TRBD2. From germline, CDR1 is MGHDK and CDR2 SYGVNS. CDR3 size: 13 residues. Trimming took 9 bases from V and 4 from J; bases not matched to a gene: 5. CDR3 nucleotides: TGTGCCAGTGGCGGGAGGGCCGCAGATACGCAGTATTTT. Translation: CASGGRAADTQYF.

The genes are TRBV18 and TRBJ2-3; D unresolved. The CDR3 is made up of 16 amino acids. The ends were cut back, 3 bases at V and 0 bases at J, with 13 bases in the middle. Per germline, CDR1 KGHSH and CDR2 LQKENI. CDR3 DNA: TGTGCCAGCTCACCCCCGGGCAGCGCTAGCACAGATACGCAGTATTTT. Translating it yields CASSPPGSASTDTQYF.

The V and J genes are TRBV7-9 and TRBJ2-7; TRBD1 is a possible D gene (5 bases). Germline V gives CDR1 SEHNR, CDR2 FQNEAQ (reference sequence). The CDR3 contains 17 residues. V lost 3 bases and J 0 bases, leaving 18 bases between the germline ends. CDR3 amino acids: CASSFWGSRQSSYEQYF. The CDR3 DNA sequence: TGTGCCAGCAGCTTTTGGGGTTCTAGACAGAGCTCCTACGAGCAGTACTTC.

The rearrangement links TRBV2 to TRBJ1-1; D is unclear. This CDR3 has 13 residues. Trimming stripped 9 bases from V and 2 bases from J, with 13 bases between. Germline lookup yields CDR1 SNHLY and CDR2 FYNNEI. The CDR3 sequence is CASGEQHNTEAFF. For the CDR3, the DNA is TGTGCCAGTGGGGAACAACACAACACTGAAGCTTTCTTT.

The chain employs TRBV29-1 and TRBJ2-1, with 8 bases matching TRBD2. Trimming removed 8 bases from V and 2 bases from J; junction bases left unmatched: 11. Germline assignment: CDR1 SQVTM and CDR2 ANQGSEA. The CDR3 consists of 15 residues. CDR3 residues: CSTYPQRGPYNEQFF. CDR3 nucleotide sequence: TGCAGCACCTACCCCCAGCGGGGGCCCTACAATGAGCAGTTCTTC.

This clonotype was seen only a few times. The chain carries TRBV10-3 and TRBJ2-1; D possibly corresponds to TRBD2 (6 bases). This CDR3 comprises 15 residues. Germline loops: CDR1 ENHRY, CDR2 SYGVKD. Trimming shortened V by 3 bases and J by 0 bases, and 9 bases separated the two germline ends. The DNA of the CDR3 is TGTGCCATCAGTGAACGGGGGAGCTCCTACAATGAGCAGTTCTTC. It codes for CAISERGSSYNEQFF.

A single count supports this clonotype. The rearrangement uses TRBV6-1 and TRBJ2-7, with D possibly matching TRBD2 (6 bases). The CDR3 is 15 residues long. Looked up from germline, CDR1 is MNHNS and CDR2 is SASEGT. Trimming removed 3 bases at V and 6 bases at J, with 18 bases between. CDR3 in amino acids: CASSDYGSFPLEQYF. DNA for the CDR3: TGTGCCAGCAGTGACTACGGGAGTTTTCCTCTCGAGCAGTACTTC.